These 21 T cell receptor beta chains came from one sample sequenced in a study of beta chain features in type 1 diabetes. The study, taken as a whole, reports: Type 1 diabetes patients showed a moderate but significant shortening of TCRB CDR3s in all four CD4+ subsets.

For these receptors, no antigen is known. Reverse transcription of all isolated RNA meant that expressed TCRB transcripts were sequenced. Method: immunoSEQ multiplex PCR; TCRdb's copy keeps in-frame clones and lacks some. The table has fewer than 200,000 clones, 9% to 12% seen once. Input material: central memory CD4+ T cells from blood. The origin of the receptors is a young man with type 1 diabetes.

This clone was found a few times. The rearrangement uses TRBV7-8 and TRBJ2-1; the match to TRBD2 covers 13 bases. V lost 5 bases, J lost 9 bases, and 7 bases stayed unmatched. Germline CDR1 SGHVS, CDR2 FQNEAQ. This CDR3 has 15 amino acids. The CDR3, as DNA: TGTGCCAGCAGCCAAATACTAGCGGGGGGGTCTGAGCAGTTCTTC. Translated, it gives CASSQILAGGSEQFF.

This clone was picked up a small number of times. The V call is TRBV4-1, the J call TRBJ2-7; D uncertain. Germline V gene lookup returns CDR1 MGHRA and CDR2 YSYEKL. The CDR3 is 13 residues long. The V end lost 4 bases, the J end lost 5 bases, and 12 bases lay between the germline ends. This CDR3 is CASSRVGPNEQYF. In nucleotides, the CDR3 is TGCGCCAGCAGCCGAGTGGGCCCCAACGAGCAGTACTTC.

There are a few counts of this clone. V is TRBV13 and J is TRBJ2-3; tentatively, D is TRBD1 (5 bases). The CDR3 has 14 residues. Trimming pared 5 bases from V and 2 bases from J, leaving 11 bases between. CDR1 is PRHDT and CDR2 is FYEKMQ in the germline V gene (reference sequence). The CDR3 DNA reads TGTGCCAGCAGCCACAGGTATCCCACAGATACGCAGTATTTT. Translation gives CASSHRYPTDTQYF. The whole variable domain, filled in from reference TRBV13 and TRBJ2-3, reads AAGVIQSPRHLIKEKRETATLKCYPIPRHDTVYWYQQGPGQDPQFLISFYEKMQSDKGSIPDRFSAQQFSDYHSELNMSSLELGDSALYFCASSHRYPTDTQYFGPGTRLTVL.

The table lists this clone with a few counts. The genes are TRBV6-6 and TRBJ2-3; TRBD1 matches at 7 bases. With 4 bases clipped from V and 7 bases from J, the junction kept 11 bases outside the gene matches. The CDR3 length is 15 residues. Germline loops: CDR1 MNHNY, CDR2 SVGAGI (reference sequence). The chain's CDR3 is CASSSNPTTGNTQYF. Here the CDR3 DNA reads TGTGCCAGCAGTTCCAACCCCACGACAGGGAATACGCAGTATTTT.

The J gene is TRBJ2-7, the V gene TRBV11-2; D unresolved. The CDR3 is 10 residues long. CDR1 is SGHAT, CDR2 FQNNGV, per germline. Trimming removed 5 bases from V and 3 bases from J, with 2 bases in between. CDR3 nucleotides: TGTGCCAGCAGCCACTACGAGCAGTACTTC. It codes for CASSHYEQYF.

The sample holds a few counts of this clone. The genes are TRBV7-6 and TRBJ2-5, with 11 bases that match TRBD2. The germline CDR1 and CDR2 sequences are SGHVS and FNYEAQ. CDR3 size: 16 residues. J was trimmed by 5 bases and V by 1 base; bases with no gene match: 6. The CDR3 DNA follows: TGTGCCAGCAGCTTAGACATACTAGCGGGAGTGGAGACCCAGTACTTC. It codes for CASSLDILAGVETQYF.

V is TRBV11-2 and J is TRBJ1-1; TRBD1 agrees at 8 bases. Germline V gene data show CDR1 as SGHAT and CDR2 as FQNNGV. The CDR3 extends over 15 amino acids. V shed 5 bases and J 1 base; nucleotides not matched to a gene: 6. CDR3 region: CASSPDRGRNTEAFF. DNA of the CDR3: TGTGCCAGCAGCCCCGACAGGGGACGGAACACTGAAGCTTTCTTT. The full variable domain, completed using reference TRBV11-2 and TRBJ1-1, is EAGVAQSPRYKIIEKRQSVAFWCNPISGHATLYWYQQILGQGPKLLIQFQNNGVVDDSQLPKDRFSAERLKGVDSTLKIQPAKLEDSAVYLCASSPDRGRNTEAFFGQGTRLTVV.

The chain uses TRBV11-2 and TRBJ1-2, with 7 bases lining up with TRBD1. Germline V gene lookup returns CDR1 SGHAT and CDR2 FQNNGV. The CDR3 spans 16 residues. Trimming cost V 1 base and J 5 bases; bases outside gene matches: 10. CDR3 nucleotides: TGTGCCAGCAGCTTAGTACAGGGGTTGGTTCGATATGGCTACACCTTC. This encodes CASSLVQGLVRYGYTF.

V usage is TRBV5-6 and J usage is TRBJ2-5; 8 bases agree with TRBD2. V shed 3 bases, J shed 1 base, and the junction held 14 bases outside the gene matches. CDR1 is SGHDT and CDR2 is YYEEEE in the germline V gene. The CDR3 runs 18 residues. The CDR3 DNA reads TGTGCCAGCAGCTGGAGACTAGCGTTGGAGGATTCCCAAGAGACCCAGTACTTC. Translating gives CASSWRLALEDSQETQYF. Using reference TRBV5-6 and TRBJ2-5 for the parts outside the CDR3, the full variable domain is DAGVTQSPTHLIKTRGQQVTLRCSPKSGHDTVSWYQQALGQGPQFIFQYYEEEERQRGNFPDRFSGHQFPNYSSELNVNALLLGDSALYLCASSWRLALEDSQETQYFGPGTRLLVL.

In its sample, this clone was seen a few times. The V and J genes are TRBV5-1 and TRBJ1-1; possibly TRBD1 for D (5 bases). Germline V gene sequence: CDR1 SGHRS, CDR2 YFSETQ. The CDR3 is made up of 14 amino acids. The V end lost 0 bases, the J end lost 6 bases, and 12 bases lay between the germline ends. Here the CDR3 DNA reads TGCGCCAGCAGCTTGGACAACGGGACTCCTGAAGCTTTCTTT. Amino acid sequence: CASSLDNGTPEAFF.

This clone was picked up a small number of times. In the same sample, other DNA sequences code for this CDR3. This chain links TRBV18 with TRBJ2-7; D is unresolved. The germline V gene encodes CDR1 KGHSH and CDR2 LQKENI. Trimming left V 3 bases short and J 4 bases short, with 10 bases between. The CDR3 runs 13 residues. The CDR3 sequence is CASSPRHGYEQYF. Here the CDR3 DNA reads TGTGCCAGCTCACCCAGACACGGTTACGAGCAGTACTTC.

The gene calls are TRBV5-1 and TRBJ1-1; 8 bases map to TRBD1. The CDR3 is 15 residues long. V trimming: 5 bases; J trimming: 10 bases; junction bases outside the gene matches: 16. Germline V gene data show CDR1 as SGHRS and CDR2 as YFSETQ. Written as DNA, the CDR3 is TGCGCCAGCAGAGGACAGGGTTTGGGTAGGGCGGGAGCTTTCTTT. Translation gives CASRGQGLGRAGAFF.

This clone was detected a few times. The CDR3 region is CASSRGTATGELFF. CDR3 DNA sequence: TGCGCCAGCAGCAGAGGGACAGCCACCGGGGAGCTGTTTTTT. The rearrangement links TRBV5-1 to TRBJ2-2; 7 bases are a match to TRBD1. Germline CDR1 reads SGHRS; CDR2 reads YFSETQ. The CDR3 is 14 amino acids. The trim removed 4 bases at V and 4 bases at J, leaving 4 bases unmatched. Drawing the rest from reference TRBV5-1 and TRBJ2-2, the complete variable domain is KAGVTQTPRYLIKTRGQQVTLSCSPISGHRSVSWYQQTPGQGLQFLFEYFSETQRNKGNFPGRFSGRQFSNSRSEMNVSTLELGDSALYLCASSRGTATGELFFGEGSRLTVL.

This clone was detected only a few times. V usage is TRBV10-2 and J usage is TRBJ2-5, with D possibly being TRBD1 (5 bases). Germline CDR1 WSHSY, CDR2 SAAADI. V lost 5 bases, J lost 0 bases, and 7 bases lay in between. The CDR3 has 13 amino acids. CDR3 amino acids: CASSFRDQETQYF. The CDR3 region has the DNA TGCGCCAGCAGTTTCAGGGACCAAGAGACCCAGTACTTC.

This clone was seen a few times. The V call is TRBV4-2, the J call TRBJ1-4, with TRBD1 matching over 9 bases. This CDR3 is 16 amino acids long. Germline loops: CDR1 LGHNA, CDR2 YNFKEQ. Trimming took 1 base from V and 7 from J; bases not matched to a gene: 7. CDR3 DNA sequence: TGTGCCAGCAGCCAAGTTGGTGGGGACAGGGCTGAAAAACTGTTTTTT. This codes for CASSQVGGDRAEKLFF.

This clone was counted between two and nine times. The CDR3 reads CASCNGEPRAGANVLTF. For the CDR3, the DNA is TGTGCCAGCTGTAACGGGGAACCAAGGGCAGGGGCCAACGTCCTGACTTTC. The J gene is TRBJ2-6, the V gene TRBV27; D is possibly TRBD2 (5 bases). Germline CDR1 MNHEY, CDR2 SMNVEV (reference sequence). Trimming shortened V by 8 bases and J by 4 bases, and 21 bases separated the two germline ends. The CDR3 spans 17 residues.

The chain uses TRBV28 and TRBJ2-1; 12 nucleotides align to TRBD2. The CDR3 has 16 residues. The germline V gene encodes CDR1 MDHEN and CDR2 SYDVKM. Trimming removed 4 bases from V and 6 bases from J; junction bases left unmatched: 7. The CDR3 sequence: CASSSLAGGPSNEQFF. The CDR3 bases are TGTGCCAGCAGTTCCCTAGCGGGAGGGCCCTCCAATGAGCAGTTCTTC.

This clone was picked up a small number of times. The J gene is TRBJ2-5, the V gene TRBV5-6; the D is unclear. The CDR3 runs to 14 residues. CDR1 and CDR2 (germline): SGHDT, YYEEEE. V shed 0 bases and J shed 5 bases, with 11 bases lying between them. CDR3 protein: CASSLVGALETQYF. DNA of the CDR3: TGTGCCAGCAGCTTGGTTGGAGCCCTGGAGACCCAGTACTTC.

The sample holds a few counts of this clone. The chain is built from TRBV28 and TRBJ2-7; 10 bases are shared with TRBD2. The V gene end was trimmed by 8 bases and the J gene end by 0 bases; junction bases not matched to a gene: 10. The germline gives CDR1 MDHEN, CDR2 SYDVKM. This CDR3 comprises 16 residues. CDR3 sequence (DNA): TGTGCCAGCGTCGACCCCTCTAGCGGGAGCTCCTACGAGCAGTACTTC. Protein sequence: CASVDPSSGSSYEQYF. The full variable domain, completed using reference TRBV28 and TRBJ2-7, is DVKVTQSSRYLVKRTGEKVFLECVQDMDHENMFWYRQDPGLGLRLIYFSYDVKMKEKGDIPEGYSVSREKKERFSLILESASTNQTSMYLCASVDPSSGSSYEQYFGPGTRLTVT.

The chain recombines TRBV29-1 with TRBJ2-2, with 10 bases fitting TRBD2. The germline V gene encodes CDR1 SQVTM and CDR2 ANQGSEA. V gave up 6 bases and J gave up 4 bases; unmatched junction bases: 5. CDR3 length equals 14 residues. CDR3 sequence (DNA): TGCAGCGTAGCGGGAGGGCCGGGCACCGGGGAGCTGTTTTTT. The encoded protein is CSVAGGPGTGELFF.

On this clone: The same CDR3 arises from other DNA sequences in this sample as well. The chain uses TRBV5-1 and TRBJ2-7, with 9 nucleotides matching TRBD1. With V trimmed by 4 bases and J by 3 bases, 2 bases remained unmatched. The germline gives CDR1 SGHRS, CDR2 YFSETQ. The CDR3 runs to 13 residues. CDR3 DNA: TGCGCCAGCAGCAGGGACAGGGACTACGAGCAGTACTTC. Residues: CASSRDRDYEQYF.